Listed below are T cell receptor beta chains from one sample, sequenced in a study of blood T cell repertoires in COVID-19. Generated by immunoSEQ multiplex PCR, the TCRdb table keeps only in-frame clones and is missing some. Of 130,000 or so clones in the sample, around nine tenths are singletons; the top ten hold around 2.1%. Material for sequencing was peripheral blood. The source of these receptors is a man aged 70 or older with active COVID-19. The CDR3 runs from the conserved cysteine through the conserved F or W. A D gene is named only where the DNA matches it firmly. Size is omitted from some rows. Given values are once, few, many or a class for expanded clones.

clone_size	v_call	d_call	j_call	cdr3_aa	cdr3_nt
NA	TRBV7-2	TRBD2	TRBJ2-7	CASSSGASGNYEQYF	TGTGCCAGCAGCTCCGGGGCTAGCGGGAACTACGAGCAGTACTTC
NA	TRBV15	TRBD2	TRBJ2-3	CATSSLAGDTQYF	TGTGCCACCAGCAGCCTAGCGGGAGATACGCAGTATTTT
NA	TRBV9	NA	TRBJ2-2	CASSVQRLNTGELFF	TGTGCCAGCAGCGTTCAGCGGTTGAACACCGGGGAGCTGTTTTTT
NA	TRBV25-1	NA	TRBJ2-5	CASSDALREETQYF	TGTGCCAGCAGTGACGCGCTCCGGGAAGAGACCCAGTACTTC
NA	TRBV3-1/TRBV3-2	TRBD1	TRBJ2-7	CASSQGTGGLFYEQYF	TGTGCCAGCAGCCAAGGTACAGGGGGGTTATTCTACGAGCAGTACTTC
NA	TRBV12-3/TRBV12-4	NA	TRBJ1-1	CASSWGGDTEAFF	TGTGCCAGCAGTTGGGGGGGGGACACTGAAGCTTTCTTT
NA	TRBV30	NA	TRBJ2-3	CAWSLGGDTQYF	TGTGCCTGGTCCCTAGGGGGAGATACGCAGTATTTT
NA	TRBV5-5	TRBD1	TRBJ1-4	CASRGQGDEKLFF	TGTGCCAGCAGAGGACAGGGGGACGAAAAACTGTTTTTT
NA	TRBV11-1	NA	TRBJ1-1	CASSRQHGTEAFF	TGTGCCAGCAGCCGACAGCATGGGACTGAAGCTTTCTTT
NA	TRBV19	TRBD2	TRBJ2-7	CASSSRLAGAYEQYF	TGTGCCAGTAGTTCAAGACTAGCGGGAGCCTACGAGCAGTACTTC
NA	TRBV20-1	NA	TRBJ2-5	CSANQEAQYF	TGCAGTGCTAATCAAGAGGCCCAGTACTTC
NA	TRBV19	TRBD1	TRBJ2-1	CASSIIWGQGEGNEQFF	TGTGCCAGTAGTATAATATGGGGACAGGGAGAGGGTAATGAGCAGTTCTTC
once	TRBV18	TRBD2	TRBJ2-7	CASETLSGRNSEQYF	TGTGCCAGCGAAACCCTTAGCGGGAGGAACAGTGAGCAGTACTTC
NA	TRBV4-1	TRBD1	TRBJ2-7	CASSHTLGTGEHEQYF	TGCGCCAGCAGCCACACACTCGGGACAGGGGAACACGAGCAGTACTTC
NA	TRBV4-1	TRBD2	TRBJ2-3	CASSQASGSPDTQYF	TGCGCCAGCAGCCAAGCTAGCGGGAGCCCAGATACGCAGTATTTT
NA	TRBV6-5	TRBD1	TRBJ1-6	CASRGQGISPLHF	TGTGCCAGCAGGGGACAGGGGATTTCACCCCTCCACTTT
NA	TRBV9	TRBD1	TRBJ1-1	CASSDTGAGNTEAFF	TGTGCCAGCAGCGATACAGGGGCTGGGAACACTGAAGCTTTCTTT
NA	TRBV29-1	NA	TRBJ2-1	CSVVRGPSNEQFF	TGCAGCGTTGTTAGGGGTCCCTCCAATGAGCAGTTCTTC
NA	TRBV20-1	NA	TRBJ2-7	CSASSSITNEQYF	TGCAGTGCTAGTTCAAGTATCACTAACGAGCAGTACTTC
NA	TRBV6-1	NA	TRBJ1-2	CASSEYPDSVTNYGYTF	TGTGCCAGCAGTGAATACCCGGACAGTGTGACTAACTATGGCTACACCTTC
NA	TRBV28	TRBD1	TRBJ1-6	CASSLRTGSNSPLHF	TGTGCCAGCAGTCTACGGACAGGGTCCAATTCACCCCTCCACTTT
once	TRBV7-8	TRBD2	TRBJ2-1	CASSRSGRTLSSYNEQFF	TGTGCCAGCAGCCGTAGCGGGAGGACCTTGAGCTCCTACAATGAGCAGTTCTTC
NA	TRBV7-3	TRBD1	TRBJ1-1	CASSLSPGQGTEAFF	TGTGCCAGCAGCCTCTCCCCGGGACAGGGAACTGAAGCTTTCTTT
NA	TRBV2	TRBD2	TRBJ2-3	CASSERGRASTDTQYF	TGTGCCAGCAGTGAAAGAGGGAGGGCTAGCACAGATACGCAGTATTTT
NA	TRBV19	TRBD1	TRBJ2-2	CASMETGGYTGELFF	TGTGCCAGTATGGAGACAGGGGGCTACACCGGGGAGCTGTTTTTT
NA	TRBV9	TRBD1	TRBJ2-1	CASSQMTGSNEQFF	TGTGCCAGCAGCCAGATGACAGGGTCCAATGAGCAGTTCTTC
NA	TRBV20-1	NA	TRBJ2-2	CSASQGVLNTGELFF	TGCAGTGCTAGTCAAGGAGTCTTAAACACCGGGGAGCTGTTTTTT
NA	TRBV5-6	TRBD1	TRBJ2-2	CASSPTGLGTGELFF	TGTGCCAGCAGCCCGACAGGGTTGGGTACCGGGGAGCTGTTTTTT
NA	TRBV2	TRBD2	TRBJ2-3	CASSGSGRRTDTQYF	TGTGCCAGCAGTGGGAGCGGGAGAAGGACAGATACGCAGTATTTT
NA	TRBV30	TRBD2	TRBJ2-1	CAWSVLPAGVINEQFF	TGTGCCTGGAGTGTACTTCCAGCGGGAGTAATCAATGAGCAGTTCTTC
NA	TRBV30	NA	TRBJ2-3	CAWSYEVTSTDTQYF	TGTGCCTGGAGTTACGAGGTAACTAGCACAGATACGCAGTATTTT
NA	TRBV6-2/TRBV6-3	TRBD1	TRBJ2-3	CASSVDRVTDTQYF	TGTGCCAGCAGCGTAGACAGGGTCACAGATACGCAGTATTTT
NA	TRBV4-1	NA	TRBJ2-7	CASSQIDSYEQYF	TGCGCCAGCAGCCAAATAGACAGCTACGAGCAGTACTTC
NA	TRBV5-1	TRBD2	TRBJ2-1	CASGASGTSYNEQFF	TGCGCCAGCGGAGCCAGCGGGACCTCCTACAATGAGCAGTTCTTC
NA	TRBV7-9	TRBD2	TRBJ2-7	CASSARWSGSDYEQYF	TGTGCCAGCAGCGCCCGCTGGAGCGGGAGTGACTACGAGCAGTACTTC
NA	TRBV10-3	NA	TRBJ2-5	CAIGGTQETQYF	TGTGCCATCGGGGGGACTCAAGAGACCCAGTACTTC
once	TRBV28	NA	TRBJ2-7	CASTSQTGTYYEQYF	TGTGCCAGCACCAGCCAAACCGGGACTTACTACGAGCAGTACTTC
once	TRBV10-3	NA	TRBJ1-2	CAISPAGQSYGYTF	TGTGCCATCAGTCCCGCCGGACAGAGCTATGGCTACACCTTC
NA	TRBV4-1	TRBD1	TRBJ2-7	CASSQTGTGRGEQYF	TGCGCCAGCAGTCAAACCGGGACAGGGAGGGGGGAGCAGTACTTC
NA	TRBV7-9	NA	TRBJ1-6	CASSLDPLNSPLHF	TGTGCCAGCAGCTTAGATCCACTTAATTCACCCCTCCACTTT
NA	TRBV6-5	NA	TRBJ1-5	CATNTKDYSNQPQHF	TGTGCCACCAATACGAAGGACTATAGCAATCAGCCCCAGCATTTT
few	TRBV2	NA	TRBJ1-4	CASKGPGSYEKLFF	TGTGCCAGCAAGGGGCCCGGCTCTTATGAAAAACTGTTTTTT
NA	TRBV28	NA	TRBJ1-5	CASSLERGNQPQHF	TGTGCCAGCAGTTTAGAACGGGGGAATCAGCCCCAGCATTTT
NA	TRBV6-6	NA	TRBJ2-7	CASSSRGISYEQYF	TGTGCCAGCAGTTCCCGAGGAATCTCCTACGAGCAGTACTTC
NA	TRBV14	TRBD1	TRBJ2-6	CASSPLDRGLGANVLTF	TGTGCCAGCAGCCCCTTGGACAGGGGGTTAGGGGCCAACGTCCTGACTTTC
NA	TRBV6-5	NA	TRBJ1-1	CASSGRTGGNTEAFF	TGTGCCAGCAGCGGAAGGACGGGGGGGAACACTGAAGCTTTCTTT
NA	TRBV24-1	TRBD2	TRBJ2-1	CATSGTSGKYNEQFF	TGTGCCACCTCTGGGACTAGCGGGAAGTACAATGAGCAGTTCTTC
NA	TRBV4-3	NA	TRBJ1-1	CASSQYRNTEAFF	TGCGCCAGCAGCCAATACAGGAACACTGAAGCTTTCTTT
NA	TRBV28	TRBD1	TRBJ1-5	CASSTTGVSRQPQHF	TGTGCCAGCAGTACCACAGGGGTGAGCAGACAGCCCCAGCATTTT
NA	TRBV18	TRBD2	TRBJ2-7	CASSSRTSGRDYEQYF	TGTGCCAGCTCATCAAGGACTAGCGGGAGGGACTACGAGCAGTACTTC
NA	TRBV28	TRBD2	TRBJ2-7	CASSPMTSGHSYEQYF	TGTGCCAGCAGTCCTATGACTAGCGGGCACTCCTACGAGCAGTACTTC
NA	TRBV20-1	TRBD2	TRBJ2-4	CSASFLLAGGLNRGSRNIQYF	TGCAGTGCTAGTTTTCTATTGGCGGGAGGGCTCAACCGAGGCTCGCGGAACATTCAGTACTTC
NA	TRBV19	TRBD2	TRBJ2-1	CASNSGAGSSYNEQFF	TGTGCCAGTAACAGCGGGGCGGGGAGCTCCTACAATGAGCAGTTCTTC
NA	TRBV30	TRBD2	TRBJ2-1	CAWSRRGSFGNEQFF	TGTGCCTGGAGTAGGCGCGGGAGCTTTGGCAATGAGCAGTTCTTC